This TCR beta chain stems from a study of control samples from healthy donors and cancer patients. Germline assignment: CDR1 SGHAT and CDR2 FQNNGV. The length of the CDR3 is 17 residues. Trimming took 5 bases from V and 4 from J; bases not matched to a gene: 9. Data came from immunoSEQ multiplex PCR; TCRdb stores just in-frame clones and leaves some out. The sample lists approximately 44,000 clones; 70% to 75% were seen once. Source material: formalin-fixed, paraffin-embedded tissue. This rearrangement joins TRBV11-2 to TRBJ2-2; 11 positions agree with TRBD2. The sequence came from a male donor with melanoma. CDR3 nucleotide sequence: TGTGCCAGCAGCCCGGGGACTAGCGGAACACTCACCGGGGAGCTGTTTTTT. This codes for CASSPGTSGTLTGELFF.